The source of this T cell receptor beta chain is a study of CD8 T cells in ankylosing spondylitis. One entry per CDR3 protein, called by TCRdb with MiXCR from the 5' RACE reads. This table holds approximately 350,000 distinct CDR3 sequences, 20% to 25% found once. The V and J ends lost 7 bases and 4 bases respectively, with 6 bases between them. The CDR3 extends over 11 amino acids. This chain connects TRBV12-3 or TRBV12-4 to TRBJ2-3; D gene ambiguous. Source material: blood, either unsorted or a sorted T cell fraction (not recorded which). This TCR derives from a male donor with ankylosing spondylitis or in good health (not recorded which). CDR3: CASKRADTQYF. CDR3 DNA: TGTGCCAGCAAAAGGGCAGATACGCAGTATTTT.